This entry lists 20 T cell receptor beta chains sequenced from one sample in a study of spatial heterogeneity in lung cancer. Via MiXCR, TCRdb re-called the 5' RACE reads, giving one row per CDR3 protein. The repertoire holds around 120,000 distinct CDR3 sequences, with 10% to 15% as singletons. Time point here: blood at routine non-recurrence follow-up after resection. Researchers sequenced whole RNA taken from tumor, nontumor lung or frozen PBMC without sorting. The sample consisted of PBMCs, taken at follow-up. These receptors came from a male donor with early-stage non-small cell lung cancer.

This clonotype turned up a few times. The chain combines TRBV6-2 or TRBV6-3 with TRBJ2-4, with D possibly matching TRBD1 (5 bases). Germline V gene data show CDR1 as MNHEY and CDR2 as SVGEGT. This CDR3 spans 18 amino acids. Trimming pared 0 bases from V and 6 bases from J, leaving 21 bases between. The CDR3 loop reads CASSYSAPTQGKGNIQYF. In DNA form, the CDR3 reads TGTGCCAGCAGTTACTCCGCCCCAACTCAGGGAAAGGGAAACATTCAGTACTTC.

This clonotype was detected many times. V is TRBV28 and J is TRBJ1-2, with 7 bases lining up with TRBD1. J was trimmed by 7 bases and V by 1 base; bases with no gene match: 3. Germline assignment: CDR1 MDHEN and CDR2 SYDVKM. This CDR3 has 13 amino acids. The CDR3 is CASSLSQGLGYTF. The CDR3 nucleotides are TGTGCCAGCAGTTTATCACAGGGGCTTGGCTACACCTTC.

This clonotype came up a few times. Here the CDR3 DNA reads TGTGCCAGCAGGTCACTAGCGGGGCCAACCGGGGAGCTGTTTTTT. It specifies CASRSLAGPTGELFF. V and J are TRBV9 and TRBJ2-2, with 10 bases matching TRBD2. V lost 5 bases to trimming and J lost 5 bases; unmatched junction nucleotides: 6. This CDR3 is built from 15 residues. The germline CDR1 and CDR2 sequences are SGDLS and YYNGEE.

The table lists this clonotype with a few counts. This rearrangement joins TRBV6-2 or TRBV6-3 to TRBJ1-5; possible D gene TRBD1, 6 bases. V lost 2 bases and J 5 bases, leaving 10 bases between the germline ends. Looked up from germline, CDR1 is MNHEY and CDR2 is SVGEGT. This CDR3 has 14 amino acids. The CDR3 coding sequence is TGTGCCAGCAGTTACCGGGGGGCAGATCAGCCCCAGCATTTT. It specifies CASSYRGADQPQHF.

This clonotype was recorded at least ten times. The chain employs TRBV10-3 and TRBJ2-1; possible D gene TRBD1, 5 bases. Looked up from germline, CDR1 is ENHRY and CDR2 is SYGVKD. The V end was cut by 2 bases, the J end by 8 bases, with 10 bases between. The CDR3 is 13 residues long. CDR3 protein: CAISERGNDEQFF. DNA of the CDR3: TGTGCCATCAGTGAGAGGGGTAACGATGAGCAGTTCTTC.

The table lists this clonotype with many counts. The rearrangement links TRBV28 to TRBJ1-4; D gene ambiguous. V lost 7 bases and J 7 bases, leaving 10 bases between the germline ends. The CDR3 has 12 residues. Germline V lookup: CDR1 MDHEN, CDR2 SYDVKM. DNA of the CDR3: TGTGCCAGCACCTTGGGGTTTGAAAAACTGTTTTTT. This encodes CASTLGFEKLFF.

This clonotype was seen a single time. The chain couples TRBV19 to TRBJ2-2, with unresolved D. V dropped 5 bases and J dropped 0 bases, with 10 bases sitting between them. Germline V gene lookup returns CDR1 LNHDA and CDR2 SQIVND (reference sequence). The CDR3 consists of 15 residues. CDR3 in amino acids: CASSPSYANTGELFF. The CDR3 nucleotides are TGTGCCAGTAGTCCTAGTTACGCGAACACCGGGGAGCTGTTTTTT.

A few counts support this clonotype. The chain recombines TRBV7-2 with TRBJ1-3; perhaps TRBD1 as D (6 bases). The CDR3 covers 14 residues. Per the germline V gene, CDR1 is SGHTA and CDR2 is FQGNSA. V was shortened by 3 bases and J by 4 bases, with 10 bases between the two germline ends. DNA for the CDR3: TGTGCCAGCAGCTTCAGGGGAACCGGAAACACCATATATTTT. Translating it yields CASSFRGTGNTIYF. The variable domain in full, with the rest retrieved from reference TRBV7-2 and TRBJ1-3, is GAGVSQSPSNKVTEKGKDVELRCDPISGHTALYWYRQSLGQGLEFLIYFQGNSAPDKSGLPSDRFSAERTGGSVSTLTIQRTQQEDSAVYLCASSFRGTGNTIYFGEGSWLTVV.

This clonotype occurred many times. At one of its ends the junction is not consistent with the germline gene, which may arise from a read error. The genes are TRBV20-1 and TRBJ1-1; 7 nucleotides align to TRBD1. Germline loops: CDR1 DFQATT, CDR2 SNEGSKA (reference sequence). The CDR3 runs 13 residues. As DNA, the CDR3 is TGCAGTGCGGGATCACAGGGGAACCCTGAAGCTTTCTTT. This codes for CSAGSQGNPEAFF.

The rearrangement uses TRBV11-3 and TRBJ2-2; TRBD2 is a possible D gene (5 bases). Trimming took off 5 bases at V and 0 bases at J, with 13 bases between the two ends. Germline assignment: CDR1 SGHNT and CDR2 YENEEA. The CDR3 is 16 residues long. The CDR3 DNA is TGTGCCAGCAGCCGACGGGGAAGAACGAACACCGGGGAGCTGTTTTTT. Encoded protein: CASSRRGRTNTGELFF.

CDR3 bases: TGTGCCAGCAGCCAAGAACTAGGCGGAAGCTCCTACAATGAGCAGTTCTTC. This gives the protein CASSQELGGSSYNEQFF. The genes are TRBV4-2 and TRBJ2-1; D possibly corresponds to TRBD2 (5 bases). The ends were cut back, 0 bases at V and 0 bases at J, with 12 bases in the middle. CDR3 size: 17 residues. CDR1 and CDR2 (germline): LGHNA, YNFKEQ.

A few counts support this clonotype. The J gene is TRBJ2-1, the V gene TRBV4-3, with 8 bases aligning to TRBD1. Per the germline V gene, CDR1 is LGHNA and CDR2 is YSLEER. Germline trimming cut 3 bases from V and 8 bases from J; bases unmatched to any gene: 6. The CDR3 is made up of 14 amino acids. CDR3 region: CASSQRTGRDEQFF. In DNA form, the CDR3 reads TGCGCCAGCAGCCAGAGGACAGGGCGGGATGAGCAGTTCTTC.

At least ten counts were recorded for this clonotype. The chain uses TRBV10-3 and TRBJ2-3, with 8 bases matching TRBD2. The CDR3 extends over 15 amino acids. V lost 6 bases to trimming and J lost 1 base; unmatched junction nucleotides: 6. Germline V gene sequence: CDR1 ENHRY, CDR2 SYGVKD. CDR3 in DNA: TGTGCCATCAGCCGTAGCGGGGTGGGCACAGATACGCAGTATTTT. Protein: CAISRSGVGTDTQYF.

This clonotype was found a few times. At one end, the junction sequence differs from germline, possibly due to a read error. This chain links TRBV20-1 with TRBJ1-5; D gene uncertain. There are 13 residues in the CDR3. Germline V gene data show CDR1 as DFQATT and CDR2 as SNEGSKA (reference sequence). The CDR3 here is CSARDPQNPPQHF. The CDR3 DNA is TGCAGTGCTAGAGATCCCCAAAATCCGCCCCAGCATTTT.

The chain is built from TRBV7-3 and TRBJ1-2; 9 bases line up with TRBD1. CDR3 length: 15 amino acids. CDR1 is SGHTA and CDR2 is FQGTGA in the germline V gene. V lost 5 bases to trimming and J lost 7 bases; unmatched junction nucleotides: 11. The CDR3 here is CASSAPDRGVFGYTF. Here the CDR3 DNA reads TGTGCCAGCAGCGCCCCGGACAGGGGCGTGTTTGGCTACACCTTC.

This clonotype was seen many times. The chain joins TRBV12-3 or TRBV12-4 to TRBJ2-3; 11 bases fit TRBD2. V dropped 4 bases and J dropped 1; count of bases not matched to a gene: 1. The CDR3 length is 15 residues. This chain's CDR3 is CASSSTSGGTDTQYF. Written as DNA, the CDR3 is TGTGCCAGCAGTTCGACTAGCGGGGGCACAGATACGCAGTATTTT.

This clonotype was seen ten or more times. This rearrangement joins TRBV29-1 to TRBJ1-5; 8 nucleotides line up with TRBD1. V lost 6 bases and J lost 2; bases outside the gene matches: 6. The germline gives CDR1 SQVTM, CDR2 ANQGSEA. The CDR3 spans 14 residues. Here the CDR3 reads CSVRTGNGNQPQHF. CDR3 nucleotide sequence: TGCAGCGTGCGGACAGGGAACGGCAATCAGCCCCAGCATTTT. The complete variable domain, with remaining parts taken from reference TRBV29-1 and TRBJ1-5, reads SAVISQKPSRDICQRGTSLTIQCQVDSQVTMMFWYRQQPGQSLTLIATANQGSEATYESGFVIDKFPISRPNLTFSTLTVSNMSPEDSSIYLCSVRTGNGNQPQHFGDGTRLSIL.

This clonotype appeared a few times. This sequence joins TRBV4-3 and TRBJ1-1, with D perhaps matching TRBD1 (5 bases). This CDR3 has 18 residues. V was pared by 0 bases and J by 3 bases, with 20 bases between. Germline lookup yields CDR1 LGHNA and CDR2 YSLEER. CDR3 nucleotide sequence: TGCGCCAGCAGCCAAGATCGTGGCAGGGCAAGGAGGCACACTGAAGCTTTCTTT. Translating gives CASSQDRGRARRHTEAFF.

This clonotype was seen ten or more times. This chain links TRBV29-1 with TRBJ1-4; D gene unclear. Germline V CDR1 and CDR2: SQVTM, ANQGSEA. The CDR3 spans 12 residues. V was cut by 5 bases and J by 4 bases, with 8 bases left in between. The CDR3 DNA follows: TGCAGCGTTCGGGCAGATAATGAAAAACTGTTTTTT. Protein product: CSVRADNEKLFF.

The chain joins TRBV7-2 to TRBJ1-5; 12 bases agree with TRBD1. The germline V gene encodes CDR1 SGHTA and CDR2 FQGNSA. V lost 4 bases to trimming and J lost 6 bases; unmatched junction nucleotides: 4. The length of the CDR3 is 15 residues. As DNA, the CDR3 is TGTGCCAGCAGCTGGGGACAGGGGGCGAGTCAGCCCCAGCATTTT. Translating it yields CASSWGQGASQPQHF.